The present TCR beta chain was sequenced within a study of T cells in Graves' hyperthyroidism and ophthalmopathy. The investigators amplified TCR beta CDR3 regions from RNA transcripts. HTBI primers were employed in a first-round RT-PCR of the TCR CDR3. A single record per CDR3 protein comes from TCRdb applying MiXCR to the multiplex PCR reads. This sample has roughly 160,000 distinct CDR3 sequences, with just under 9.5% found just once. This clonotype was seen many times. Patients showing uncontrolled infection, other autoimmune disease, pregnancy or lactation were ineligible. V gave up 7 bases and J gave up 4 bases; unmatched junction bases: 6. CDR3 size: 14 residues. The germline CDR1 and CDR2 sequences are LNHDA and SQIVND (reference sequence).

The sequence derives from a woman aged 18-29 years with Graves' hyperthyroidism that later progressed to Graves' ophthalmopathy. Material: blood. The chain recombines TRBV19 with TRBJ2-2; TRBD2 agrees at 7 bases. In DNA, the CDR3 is TGTGCCAGTACCCTGTCGGGGGGCACCGGGGAGCTGTTTTTT. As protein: CASTLSGGTGELFF.